The clone carrying this T cell receptor beta chain was seen more than once but under ten times. The target antigen is unknown. Individual cDNA molecules each received unique molecular identifiers attached to them. TCRdb ran MiXCR on the 5' RACE reads and lists one entry per CDR3 protein. The sample lists about 60,000 distinct CDR3 sequences; over 10% were seen once. Germline CDR1 is SEHNR and CDR2 is FQNEAQ (reference sequence). The CDR3 has 15 amino acids. V was clipped by 1 base and J by 6 bases; unmatched bases: 4. The entry originates in a study of early T cells in non-severe SARS-CoV-2 infection. Overall study: Chains were not paired, and sequencing was done on bulk RNA from unsorted whole blood. Study outcomes and limitations: Matching against VDJdb likely underestimated virus-specific expansions, favoring anti-spike CD8.

The chain combines TRBV7-9 with TRBJ2-1; 9 nucleotides align to TRBD2. The sequence was collected from an adult who was a healthcare worker with PCR-confirmed SARS-CoV-2 infection or an uninfected control (not recorded which). Input material: whole blood. CDR3 coding DNA: TGTGCCAGCAGCTTAGATTTGACTAGCGGCAATGAGCAGTTCTTC. Its protein product is CASSLDLTSGNEQFF.